This T cell receptor (beta chain) is from a study of shared clonotypes between healthy human individuals. Study-wide context: Aged 18 to 49, the donors were a couple of women and three men.

Naive CD8 cells comprised CD45RO-negative, CCR7-positively selected cells, excluding terminally differentiated effector memory CD45RA+ cells. The method was immunoSEQ multiplex PCR; TCRdb's version includes in-frame clones alone and lacks a portion of them. Found here are around 2,100,000 clones, about 95% of them singletons; the top ten hold more than 0.95%. The TCR originated in a man aged 18 to 29 in good health. Sequencing used naive CD8+ T cells sorted from blood.

This CDR3 reads CASSPRDGAYEQYF. The DNA for the CDR3 is TGTGCCAGCTCACCCCGGGACGGAGCCTACGAGCAGTACTTC. J is TRBJ2-7 and V is TRBV18; either TRBD1 or TRBD2 may supply D (5 bases each). Trimming pared 3 bases from V and 2 bases from J, leaving 11 bases between. The CDR3 loop spans 14 amino acids. Germline V gene data show CDR1 as KGHSH and CDR2 as LQKENI.